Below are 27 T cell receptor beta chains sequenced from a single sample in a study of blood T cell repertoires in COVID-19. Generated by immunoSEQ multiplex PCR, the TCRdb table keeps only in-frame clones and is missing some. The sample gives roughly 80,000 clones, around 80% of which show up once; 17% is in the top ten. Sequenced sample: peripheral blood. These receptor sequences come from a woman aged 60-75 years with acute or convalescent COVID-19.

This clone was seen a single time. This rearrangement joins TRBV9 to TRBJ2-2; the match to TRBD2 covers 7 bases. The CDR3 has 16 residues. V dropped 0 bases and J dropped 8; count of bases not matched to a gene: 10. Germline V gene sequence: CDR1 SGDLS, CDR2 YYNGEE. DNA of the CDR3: TGTGCCAGCAGCGTAGTGAGGGTAGCGGGCCGTGGGGAGCTGTTTTTT. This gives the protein CASSVVRVAGRGELFF.

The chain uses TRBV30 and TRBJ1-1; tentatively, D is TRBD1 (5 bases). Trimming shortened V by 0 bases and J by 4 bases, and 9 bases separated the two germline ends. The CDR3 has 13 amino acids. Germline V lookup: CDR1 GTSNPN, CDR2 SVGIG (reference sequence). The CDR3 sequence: CAWSVGGVTEAFF. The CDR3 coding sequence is TGTGCCTGGAGTGTGGGAGGGGTCACTGAAGCTTTCTTT.

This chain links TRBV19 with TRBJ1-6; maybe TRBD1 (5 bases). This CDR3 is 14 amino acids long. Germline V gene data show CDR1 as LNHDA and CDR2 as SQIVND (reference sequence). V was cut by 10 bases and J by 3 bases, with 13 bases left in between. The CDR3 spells CATSGLSYNSPLHF. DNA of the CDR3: TGTGCCACCTCGGGACTGAGCTATAATTCACCCCTCCACTTT. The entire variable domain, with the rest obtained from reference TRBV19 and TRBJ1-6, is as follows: DGGITQSPKYLFRKEGQNVTLSCEQNLNHDAMYWYRQDPGQGLRLIYYSQIVNDFQKGDIAEGYSVSREKKESFPLTVTSAQKNPTAFYLCATSGLSYNSPLHFGNGTRLTVT.

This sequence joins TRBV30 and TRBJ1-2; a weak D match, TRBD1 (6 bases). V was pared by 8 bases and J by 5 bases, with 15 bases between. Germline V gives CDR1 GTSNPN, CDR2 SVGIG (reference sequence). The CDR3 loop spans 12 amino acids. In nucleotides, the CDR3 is TGTGCCGGGGGCGGAAGGGAGTATGGCTACACCTTC. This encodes CAGGGREYGYTF.

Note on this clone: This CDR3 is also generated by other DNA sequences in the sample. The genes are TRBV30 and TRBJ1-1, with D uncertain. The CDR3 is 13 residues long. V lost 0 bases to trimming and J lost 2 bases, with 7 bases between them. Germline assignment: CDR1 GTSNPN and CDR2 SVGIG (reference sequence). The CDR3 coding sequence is TGTGCCTGGAGTGTACGGGGAAACACTGAAGCTTTCTTT. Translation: CAWSVRGNTEAFF.

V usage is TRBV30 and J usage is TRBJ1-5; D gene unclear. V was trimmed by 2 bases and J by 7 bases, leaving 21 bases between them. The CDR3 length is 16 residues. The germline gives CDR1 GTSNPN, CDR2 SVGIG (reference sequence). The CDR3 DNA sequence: TGTGCCTGGAGTCTTTGGGGAGGGCAGAAATTGCAGCCCCAGCATTTT. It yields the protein CAWSLWGGQKLQPQHF.

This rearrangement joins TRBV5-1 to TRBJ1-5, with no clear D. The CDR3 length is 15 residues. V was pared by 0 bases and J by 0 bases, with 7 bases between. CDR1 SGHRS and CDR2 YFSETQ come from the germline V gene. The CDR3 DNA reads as TGCGCCAGCAGCTTGGTTCCAGATAGCAATCAGCCCCAGCATTTT. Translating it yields CASSLVPDSNQPQHF.

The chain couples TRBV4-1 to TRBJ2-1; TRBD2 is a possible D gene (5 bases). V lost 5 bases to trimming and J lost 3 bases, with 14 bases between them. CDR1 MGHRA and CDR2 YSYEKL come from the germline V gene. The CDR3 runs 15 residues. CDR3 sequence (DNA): TGCGCCAGCAGCATATCCGGGGTCTTCTACAATGAGCAGTTCTTC. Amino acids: CASSISGVFYNEQFF.

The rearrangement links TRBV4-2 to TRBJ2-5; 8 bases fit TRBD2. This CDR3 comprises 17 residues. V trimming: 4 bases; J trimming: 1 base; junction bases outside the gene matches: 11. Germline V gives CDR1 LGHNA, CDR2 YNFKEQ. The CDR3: CASSRYQSGGIQETQYF. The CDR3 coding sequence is TGTGCCAGCAGCCGCTACCAAAGCGGGGGTATCCAAGAGACCCAGTACTTC.

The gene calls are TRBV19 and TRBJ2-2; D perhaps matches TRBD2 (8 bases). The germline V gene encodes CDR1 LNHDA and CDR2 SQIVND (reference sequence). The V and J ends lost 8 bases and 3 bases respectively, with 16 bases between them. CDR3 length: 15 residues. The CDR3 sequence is CASGGGTDYTGELFF. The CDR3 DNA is TGTGCCAGTGGCGGGGGGACAGACTACACCGGGGAGCTGTTTTTT.

CDR3 DNA: TGTGCCAGCTCATCTACAGGGGGCGATTCACCCCTCCACTTT. This codes for CASSSTGGDSPLHF. The chain has TRBV18 and TRBJ1-6; TRBD1 aligns across 9 bases. Germline V CDR1 and CDR2: KGHSH, LQKENI. The CDR3 has 14 amino acids. V gave up 5 bases and J gave up 8 bases; unmatched junction bases: 4.

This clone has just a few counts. As DNA, the CDR3 is TGCGCCAGCAGCCCTCTGACTACCCACAATGAGCAGTTCTTC. This sequence encodes CASSPLTTHNEQFF. The V call is TRBV4-1, the J call TRBJ2-1; TRBD2 might be the D (5 bases). The length of the CDR3 is 14 residues. The ends were cut back, 4 bases at V and 5 bases at J, with 12 bases in the middle. Per the germline V gene, CDR1 is MGHRA and CDR2 is YSYEKL.

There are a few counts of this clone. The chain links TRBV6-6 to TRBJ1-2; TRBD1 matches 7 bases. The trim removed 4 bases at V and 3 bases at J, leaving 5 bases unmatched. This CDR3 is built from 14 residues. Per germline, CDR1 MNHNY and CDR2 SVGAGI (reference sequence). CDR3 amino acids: CASSSMTGHYGYTF. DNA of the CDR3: TGTGCCAGCAGTTCTATGACAGGGCACTATGGCTACACCTTC.

The CDR3 is CASTPRGAYEKLFF. CDR3 bases: TGTGCCAGCACCCCTCGGGGGGCATATGAAAAACTGTTTTTT. The chain combines TRBV6-6 with TRBJ1-4; D is possibly TRBD1 (6 bases). The CDR3 contains 14 residues. With 7 bases removed from V and 6 bases from J, the gap between germline ends came to 15 bases. The germline V gene encodes CDR1 MNHNY and CDR2 SVGAGI (reference sequence).

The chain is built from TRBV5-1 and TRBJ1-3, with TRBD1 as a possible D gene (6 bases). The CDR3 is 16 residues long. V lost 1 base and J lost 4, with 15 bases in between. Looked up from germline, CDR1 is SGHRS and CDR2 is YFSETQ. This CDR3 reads CASSLWAGALGNTIYF. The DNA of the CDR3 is TGCGCCAGCAGCTTGTGGGCAGGGGCCCTCGGAAACACCATATATTTT. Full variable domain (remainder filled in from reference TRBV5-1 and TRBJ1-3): KAGVTQTPRYLIKTRGQQVTLSCSPISGHRSVSWYQQTPGQGLQFLFEYFSETQRNKGNFPGRFSGRQFSNSRSEMNVSTLELGDSALYLCASSLWAGALGNTIYFGEGSWLTVV.

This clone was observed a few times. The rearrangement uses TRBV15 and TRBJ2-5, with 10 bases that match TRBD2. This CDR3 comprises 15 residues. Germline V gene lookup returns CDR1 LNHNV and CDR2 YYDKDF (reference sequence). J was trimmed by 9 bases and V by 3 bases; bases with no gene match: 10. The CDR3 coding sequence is TGTGCCACCAGCAGCCTGCTAGCGGGGGTGTACTCCCAGTACTTC. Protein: CATSSLLAGVYSQYF.

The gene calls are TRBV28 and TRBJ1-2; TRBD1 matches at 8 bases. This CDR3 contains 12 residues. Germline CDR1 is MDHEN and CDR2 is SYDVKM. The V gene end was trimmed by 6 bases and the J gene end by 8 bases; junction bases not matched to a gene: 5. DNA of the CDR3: TGTGCCAGCAGCAGACAGGGGATAGGCTACACCTTC. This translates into CASSRQGIGYTF.

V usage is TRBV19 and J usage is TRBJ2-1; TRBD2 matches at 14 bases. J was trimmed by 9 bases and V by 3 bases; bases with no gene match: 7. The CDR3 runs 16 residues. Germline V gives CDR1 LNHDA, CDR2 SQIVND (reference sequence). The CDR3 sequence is CASSILGLAGVGEQFF. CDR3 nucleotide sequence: TGTGCCAGTAGTATTCTGGGACTAGCGGGAGTCGGTGAGCAGTTCTTC.

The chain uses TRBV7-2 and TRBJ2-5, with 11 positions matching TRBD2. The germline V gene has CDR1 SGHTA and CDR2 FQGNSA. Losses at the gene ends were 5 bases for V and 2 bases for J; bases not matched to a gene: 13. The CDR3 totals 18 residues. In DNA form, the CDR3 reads TGTGCCAGCAGCCCGCCCCCGGGGACTAGCGGAATTCAAGAGACCCAGTACTTC. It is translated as CASSPPPGTSGIQETQYF.

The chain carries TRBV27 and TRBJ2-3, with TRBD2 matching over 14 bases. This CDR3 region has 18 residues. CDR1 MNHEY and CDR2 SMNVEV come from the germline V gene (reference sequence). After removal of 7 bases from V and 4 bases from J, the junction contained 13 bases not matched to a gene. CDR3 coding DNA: TGTGCCAGCAAATGGGGACTAGCGGGAGAGGAGAGGGCAGATACGCAGTATTTT. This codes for CASKWGLAGEERADTQYF.

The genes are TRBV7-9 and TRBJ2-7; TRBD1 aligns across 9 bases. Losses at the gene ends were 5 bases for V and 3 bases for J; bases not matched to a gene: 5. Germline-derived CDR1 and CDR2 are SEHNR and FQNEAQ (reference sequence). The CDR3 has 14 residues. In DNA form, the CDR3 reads TGTGCCAGCAGCCAACCGGGACAGGGCTACGAGCAGTACTTC. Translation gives CASSQPGQGYEQYF.

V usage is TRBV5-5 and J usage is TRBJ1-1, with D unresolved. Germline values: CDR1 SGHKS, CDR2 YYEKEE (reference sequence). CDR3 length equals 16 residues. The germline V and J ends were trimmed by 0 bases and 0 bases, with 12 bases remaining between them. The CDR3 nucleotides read TGTGCCAGCAGCTTGGGACTTACTACCATGAACACTGAAGCTTTCTTT. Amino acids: CASSLGLTTMNTEAFF. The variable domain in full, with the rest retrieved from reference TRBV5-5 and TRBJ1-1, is DAGVTQSPTHLIKTRGQQVTLRCSPISGHKSVSWYQQVLGQGPQFIFQYYEKEERGRGNFPDRFSARQFPNYSSELNVNALLLGDSALYLCASSLGLTTMNTEAFFGQGTRLTVV.

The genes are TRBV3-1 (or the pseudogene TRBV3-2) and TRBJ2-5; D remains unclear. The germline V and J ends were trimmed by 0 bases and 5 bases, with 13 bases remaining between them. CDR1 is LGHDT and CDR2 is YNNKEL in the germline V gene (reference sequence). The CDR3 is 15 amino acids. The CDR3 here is CASSQETARWETQYF. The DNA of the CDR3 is TGTGCCAGCAGCCAAGAAACCGCGCGTTGGGAGACCCAGTACTTC.

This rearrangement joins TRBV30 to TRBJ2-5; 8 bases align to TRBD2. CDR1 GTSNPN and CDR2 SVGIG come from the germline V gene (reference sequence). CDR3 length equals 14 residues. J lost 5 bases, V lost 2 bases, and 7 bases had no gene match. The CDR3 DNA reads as TGTGCCTGGAGTTTCCGGGGGGGCCCTGAGACCCAGTACTTC. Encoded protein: CAWSFRGGPETQYF.

The CDR3 DNA is TGTGCCAGCAGCCAGTCAGAGGGGGTGGGCTACACCTTC. This gives the protein CASSQSEGVGYTF. The rearrangement joins TRBV3-1 (or the pseudogene TRBV3-2) to TRBJ1-2; D possibly corresponds to TRBD1 (6 bases). Trimming removed 3 bases from V and 8 bases from J, with 13 bases in between. The germline CDR1 and CDR2 sequences are LGHDT and YNNKEL (reference sequence). The CDR3 totals 13 residues.

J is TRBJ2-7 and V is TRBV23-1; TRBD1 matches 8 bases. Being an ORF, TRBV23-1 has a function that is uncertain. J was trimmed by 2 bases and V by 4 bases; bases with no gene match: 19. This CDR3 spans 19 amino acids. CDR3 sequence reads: CASSPRLDRVIPRAYEQYF. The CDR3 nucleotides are TGCGCCAGCAGTCCCCGCTTGGACAGGGTAATCCCTAGGGCCTACGAGCAGTACTTC.

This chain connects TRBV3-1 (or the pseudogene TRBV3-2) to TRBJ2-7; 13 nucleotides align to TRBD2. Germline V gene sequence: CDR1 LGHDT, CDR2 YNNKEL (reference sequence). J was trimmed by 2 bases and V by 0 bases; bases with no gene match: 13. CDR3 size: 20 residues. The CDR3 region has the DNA TGTGCCAGCAGCCAAGATTGGGGGGGAACTAGCGGGAGGGGACCCTACGAGCAGTACTTC. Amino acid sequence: CASSQDWGGTSGRGPYEQYF.